This T cell receptor beta chain was sequenced during a study of T cell responses to AZD1222 COVID-19 vaccine (dated by TCRdb to the early 2020s). Context from the whole study: AZD1222 recipients given second doses at about 4 weeks or at about 12 weeks were pooled, since spike-specific TCR depth and breadth were not found to differ between the two schedules. TCR sequencing was performed for 233 trial participants, of whom roughly 200 were given two doses of AZD1222 and approximately 26 were given two doses of MenACWY control vaccine. Trial participants were enrolled by age into 18-55, 56-69 and 70-plus year subgroups, with 148, 28 and 57 TCR-sequenced participants respectively. General conclusions and limits of the study: In the small 56-69-year group, the increase in depth fell short of significance, most likely because of low power. Spike-specific TCR breadth and depth rose significantly after two AZD1222 doses compared with day 0 and with MenACWY recipients. Conclusions about previously exposed vaccinees are limited, since just six AZD1222 recipients were seropositive for SARS-CoV-2 at baseline. Because no day 14 peak-response samples were available, repertoires were characterized only after the peak T cell response. The whole spike protein was spanned by vaccine-associated CD4 TCRs, and dominant responses were seen in regions 160-218 and 743-854. Participants were mostly white British, with more females than males. The authors suggested clonal diversity may have been underestimated. Nearly half of unique spike-specific TCRs reportedly recognized epitopes outside regions mutated in the B.1.351 and B.1.1.7 variants.

Its CDR3 holds 16 amino acids, cysteine through phenylalanine. The only DNA kept is the CDR3, 48 bases in frame from the first base. Taken from the germline V gene, the CDR1 and CDR2 loops are SGHTA and FQGTGA. V gives up 5 bases and J gives up 4 bases, and the segment between their germline ends measures 18 bases. The CDR3 regions of human TCRbeta chains were analyzed by immunosequencing. The authors' pipeline ran thus. TCRs in the repertoires were compared against a reference library of SARS-CoV-2-specific TCRs that had been generated with the MIRA antigen-specificity platform. Breadth was defined as the fraction of unique TCRs that were SARS-CoV-2-associated, and depth was defined as the fraction of total T cells that were SARS-CoV-2-associated. Using the MIRA data, each spike-specific TCR was assigned both to the spike region to which the TCR was reactive and to a CD4 or CD8 class. Log10-transformed breadth and depth values were compared by one-way ANOVA with Sidak's multiple comparisons tests. The table comes from immuneACCESS by way of TCRdb, which keeps in-frame sequences with V and J called. Part of the clones is missing from these tables; in studies checked, under half for an unresolved V gene and the rest for unknown reasons. V, J and clone size are taken as reported in that table, and D and trimming were inferred from the DNA itself. The sample data list over 130,000 clones, and about 88% of these were observed just once. The ten biggest clones cover about 4.5% of the sample.

As regards this clone: What antigen it recognizes has not been identified. No much larger clone exists at a distance of one base, and base qualities are not known.

The sample's time point label, in plain terms: baseline before first vaccination. Vaccinee samples came from UK trials COV001 and COV002, including a single-blind randomized controlled phase 2/3 trial of AZD1222 (ChAdOx1 nCoV-19) in healthy adults. For TCRbeta chain sequencing, PBMC samples were collected from trial participants at day 0 and at day 28 after the second dose. Specimen: peripheral blood, collected on day 0 of AZD1222 vaccination. The TCR comes from an adult in good health. The V and J segments used are TRBV7-3 and TRBJ2-1, with the D call perhaps TRBD1 or TRBD2, each one matching 6 bases. The CDR3 protein: CASSGGGLSSYNEQFF. The bases read TGTGCCAGCAGCGGAGGGGGGTTGAGCTCTTACAATGAGCAGTTCTTC.